This T cell receptor (beta chain) was observed in a study of beta chain features in type 1 diabetes. The study, taken as a whole, reports: Among type 1 diabetes patients, VDJ junctions had fewer insertions and more deletions. These data did not resolve whether HLA type affects TCRB rearrangement. Patients with Type 1 diabetes showed moderately but significantly shorter TCRB CDR3s in all four CD4+ subsets.

J gave up 4 bases and V 6 bases, and 2 bases lay outside the gene matches. The germline V gene has CDR1 SNHLY and CDR2 FYNNEI. This CDR3 is 12 amino acids long. The whole isolated RNA underwent reverse transcription, so sequencing captured expressed TCRB transcripts. Sequencing used immunoSEQ multiplex PCR; TCRdb keeps in-frame clones, though not all of them. The sample lists 200,000 to 300,000 clones, roughly 11% occurring once. In this sample, this clone turned up a few times. What it recognizes is unknown. The sequenced sample was naive CD4+ T cells from blood. The chain recombines TRBV2 with TRBJ1-2, with 7 bases lining up with TRBD1. The sequence was collected from a man younger than 40 with type 1 diabetes. In DNA form, the CDR3 reads TGTGCCAGCAGGAGGGACAGCTATGGCTACACCTTC. Residues: CASRRDSYGYTF.